The 13 T cell receptor beta chains in this list originate from one sample, sequenced in a study of blood T cell repertoires in COVID-19. The table came from immunoSEQ multiplex PCR; TCRdb's copy has only in-frame clones and leaves some out. The data hold 140,000 or so clones, with around 87% observed a single time. Sequenced: peripheral blood. Every receptor here comes from a man aged 45-65 years who had recovered from COVID-19.

The chain uses TRBV18 and TRBJ1-1; no reliable D call. Deletions cut 3 bases from V and 3 bases from J, with 8 bases between. This CDR3 is 13 amino acids long. Germline V gene sequence: CDR1 KGHSH, CDR2 LQKENI. Written as DNA, the CDR3 is TGTGCCAGCTCACCTAACGGAGACACTGAAGCTTTCTTT. This translates into CASSPNGDTEAFF.

V usage is TRBV14 and J usage is TRBJ1-1, with unresolved D. The CDR3 loop spans 14 amino acids. Trimming left V 5 bases short and J 6 bases short, with 16 bases between. Germline V CDR1 and CDR2: SGHDN, FVKESK. As DNA, the CDR3 is TGTGCCAGCAGCGCGCCCCTCTCCCGCCCTGAAGCTTTCTTT. It codes for CASSAPLSRPEAFF.

This clone appeared once. The V call is TRBV5-6, the J call TRBJ2-2; 9 bases are a match to TRBD1. The length of the CDR3 is 16 residues. Trimming removed 0 bases from V and 5 bases from J; junction bases left unmatched: 5. Germline CDR1 and CDR2: SGHDT and YYEEEE. DNA for the CDR3: TGTGCCAGCAGCTTGGAGGGACAGGGTTTTACCGGGGAGCTGTTTTTT. Protein sequence: CASSLEGQGFTGELFF.

This chain joins TRBV3-1 (or the pseudogene TRBV3-2) and TRBJ1-2; unclear D gene. Germline lookup yields CDR1 LGHDT and CDR2 YNNKEL (reference sequence). There are 13 residues in the CDR3. Trimming shortened V by 0 bases and J by 2 bases, and 4 bases separated the two germline ends. CDR3 in DNA: TGTGCCAGCAGCCAAGACAGGAACTATGGCTACACCTTC. It is translated as CASSQDRNYGYTF.

CDR3 amino acids: CASSEGTGGSPLHF. CDR3 coding DNA: TGTGCCAGTAGTGAAGGGACAGGCGGTTCACCCCTCCACTTT. The chain combines TRBV19 with TRBJ1-6, with 8 bases fitting TRBD1. V was pared by 5 bases and J by 9 bases, with 6 bases of the junction left unmatched. CDR3 length: 14 amino acids. Per germline, CDR1 LNHDA and CDR2 SQIVND (reference sequence).

This chain connects TRBV11-3 to TRBJ2-7, with TRBD2 as a possible D gene (5 bases). CDR1 and CDR2 from the germline V gene are SGHNT and YENEEA. The V end was cut by 5 bases, the J end by 2 bases, with 13 bases between. The CDR3 runs 14 residues. The CDR3 region has the DNA TGTGCCAGCAGCCCCGGGGATTTTCCCTACGAGCAGTACTTC. This translates into CASSPGDFPYEQYF.

The chain is built from TRBV5-8 and TRBJ2-4; no clear D gene. V was clipped by 0 bases and J by 8 bases, with 9 bases between them. This CDR3 comprises 13 residues. Germline lookup yields CDR1 SGHTS and CDR2 YDEGEE. CDR3 sequence: CASSLDSPDIQYF. For the CDR3, the DNA is TGTGCCAGCAGCTTGGATTCCCCGGACATTCAGTACTTC.

About this clone itself: At the DNA level, this CDR3 is encoded by other sequences in the same sample as well. This chain joins TRBV14 and TRBJ1-2; unclear D gene. This CDR3 contains 13 residues. CDR1 SGHDN and CDR2 FVKESK come from the germline V gene. V was clipped by 1 base and J by 5 bases, with 8 bases between them. The CDR3 nucleotides are TGTGCCAGCAGCCAAGTAGCCAGTTATGGCTACACCTTC. Protein: CASSQVASYGYTF.

The chain carries TRBV9 and TRBJ2-7; the D is unclear. V was pared by 0 bases and J by 3 bases, with 4 bases between. The CDR3 covers 12 residues. Germline V lookup: CDR1 SGDLS, CDR2 YYNGEE. The CDR3 nucleotides are TGTGCCAGCAGCGTAGTCGGCTACGAGCAGTACTTC. It codes for CASSVVGYEQYF. The complete variable domain, with remaining parts taken from reference TRBV9 and TRBJ2-7, reads DSGVTQTPKHLITATGQRVTLRCSPRSGDLSVYWYQQSLDQGLQFLIQYYNGEERAKGNILERFSAQQFPDLHSELNLSSLELGDSALYFCASSVVGYEQYFGPGTRLTVT.

V usage is TRBV12-3 or TRBV12-4 and J usage is TRBJ2-1; 7 bases line up with TRBD1. CDR3 size: 13 residues. V trimming: 3 bases; J trimming: 8 bases; junction bases outside the gene matches: 4. The CDR3 is CASSLYRGDEQFF. CDR3 bases: TGTGCCAGCAGTTTGTACAGGGGCGATGAGCAGTTCTTC.

This clone was recorded only once. The genes are TRBV3-1 (or the pseudogene TRBV3-2) and TRBJ2-5; 9 bases are shared with TRBD2. Germline-derived CDR1 and CDR2 are LGHDT and YNNKEL (reference sequence). Trimming took 6 bases from V and 4 from J; bases not matched to a gene: 3. The CDR3 extends over 13 amino acids. The CDR3 spells CASRISGGETQYF. In DNA form, the CDR3 reads TGTGCCAGCAGGATTAGCGGGGGAGAGACCCAGTACTTC.

This clone was counted once. The genes are TRBV19 and TRBJ1-1, with a possible D match to TRBD1 (6 bases). This CDR3 region has 15 residues. The V gene lost 5 bases and the J gene lost 0 bases, with 13 bases spanning the gap. Per germline, CDR1 LNHDA and CDR2 SQIVND (reference sequence). CDR3 nucleotides: TGTGCCAGTAGTTCCCCGGACAGCTTGAACACTGAAGCTTTCTTT. It codes for CASSSPDSLNTEAFF.

This chain joins TRBV9 and TRBJ2-1; possibly TRBD1 for D (5 bases). V lost 0 bases to trimming and J lost 1 base, with 11 bases between them. The CDR3 length is 16 residues. The germline V gene has CDR1 SGDLS and CDR2 YYNGEE. In DNA form, the CDR3 reads TGTGCCAGCAGCGTAGTAGGGGCCGGGTCCTACAATGAGCAGTTCTTC. This encodes CASSVVGAGSYNEQFF.